This T cell receptor (beta chain) was sequenced for a study of cytomegalovirus exposure and HLA in healthy donors (dated by TCRdb to 2016 to 2017). Broadly, across the study: In an earlier analysis of roughly 590 of the donors, 276 Gb of sequence data and 100 million or so unique TCR beta sequences from 180 million or so T cells were reported. In a later analysis, previously published TCR beta repertoires from several hundred donors were re-analyzed and high-resolution HLA genotyping was added so that TCR occurrence patterns could be studied. The study aimed to test whether signatures of past pathogen exposure could be identified by cataloging public T cell receptors. Among some 400 genotyped donors of the cohort, an average of roughly 230,000 unique TCR beta nucleotide sequences was sequenced per donor, of which roughly 17% were non-productive. Typing coverage differed by locus: A, B, C, DRB1 and DQB1 were typed in roughly 620-630 donors, DQA1 in approximately 520, DPA1 in around 610, and DPB1 in 472. Around 330 gigabases of sequencing data and tens of millions of unique TCR sequences made up an early release that covered approximately 620 HLA-typed donors. Alongside the repertoire data, information on donor age, sex, ethnicity and CMV serostatus was compiled. The genetic ancestry cluster associated with self-reported Caucasian donors included 81% of the 398 genotyped donors. To decide whether each TCR beta V gene segment behaved as functional or pseudogenic, an earlier analysis of some 600 of the donors relied on high-throughput TCR beta sequencing. A later genetic analysis took genome-wide SNP genotypes for about three fifths of the 666 donors and used that subset as a discovery cohort. The later analysis used no new phenotypic data to find candidate immune exposures, relying instead on TCR beta sequences and their occurrence across donors. The study used immunosequencing to profile the T cell repertoires of approximately 630 subjects and linked those repertoires to cytomegalovirus serostatus. Class I and class II HLA loci were covered by the typing at four-digit resolution. Every repertoire in the discovery cohort had been generated on one and the same sequencing platform. In addition to the first cohort of 666 subjects, a separate validation cohort of 120 different subjects was used. To predict cytomegalovirus infection status, the study brought together high-throughput TCR immunosequencing, statistical association of individual TCRs with disease status, and machine learning. Roughly five DR-DQ haplotypes were handled as single units for association and clustering, since linkage in the cohort was strong. What the research found in general, with its limitations: In a later analysis, most CMV-associated TCR beta chains were found to appear HLA-restricted, with HLA associations seemingly driven largely by CMV exposure. A group of highly shared sequence variants was considered likely to be a technical artifact of the sequencing pipeline. V-gene and J-gene trimming of TCR beta chains was associated with a missense DCLRE1C variant in a later genetic analysis, and the association was replicated in an independent cohort. According to a later analysis, TCR association rates differed among HLA loci, with DRB1 alleles showing the most associated TCRs and HLA-C alleles showing the fewest. An earlier analysis of some 590 of the donors showed that most TCR beta V segments appeared in productive rearrangements either about 87% or about 30% of the time, which broadly matched IMGT annotations. The authors suggested that the approach could potentially be generalized to other disease states and immunological phenotypes. According to a later analysis, parvovirus B19, influenza, CMV and Epstein-Barr virus appeared linked to several top co-occurrence clusters. At a false discovery rate of 0.05, a later analysis linked under 20,000 TCR beta sequences to specific HLA alleles. In a later analysis, HLA-associated TCR beta chains were found to be more clonally expanded and to have lower generation probabilities than equally common non-associated chains. The earlier analysis of approximately 560 of the donors excluded approximately 15 rarely observed V segments, including chromosome 9 orphons, because counts were too low. The cohort was sequenced for TCR beta chains only, and without alpha or paired-chain data the features that could be detected were limited. Because HLA typing was unavailable for some donors at each locus, only the typed subset was used in association tests. Across donors, most TCR sequences were observed very rarely, whereas some public TCRs were present in many individuals. When HLA alleles, especially DR and DQ, strongly co-occurred, attributing TCR associations to individual alleles was difficult. Compared with the approximately 670-donor mean, donors in an Asian-associated ancestry cluster had fewer N-insertions in productive TCRs, according to a later genetic analysis. The study gave a list of under 200 TCR beta chains associated with cytomegalovirus. In vitro tests confirmed that a few of the cytomegalovirus-associated TCR beta chains recognize cytomegalovirus antigens. Roughly uniform sequencing depth across donors was assumed in presence/absence analyses, although this assumption may not hold. A further reported finding was that TCR beta sequences accurately predicted the HLA-A and HLA-B alleles for most subjects in the first cohort. CMV serostatus was the only immune exposure information available for the cohort. Linkage disequilibrium might explain the correlated functional status among segregating V segments, but an unknown experimental factor could not be ruled out. Some IMGT-functional V segments, including TRBV6-2 and TRBV6-3, could not be told apart with the 87-base-pair reads, so those segments were excluded. The classifier was reported to diagnose cytomegalovirus status with high specificity and sensitivity in both the original cohort and the validation cohort.

Concerning this clone: Its specific antigen is unknown. No much larger clonotype is one base removed from it; base qualities were not supplied.

The cohort consisted of 650 to 850 healthy bone marrow donors. All cohort members were sampled while nominally healthy, although unrecorded immune exposures were likely present. The donor was CMV seropositive and was included in the group of 250 to 300 seropositive cohort members. Every donor gave a peripheral blood sample, and the peripheral blood mononuclear cells from that sample were used for TCR beta sequencing. The Qiagen DNeasy Blood Extraction Kit was used to extract genomic DNA from the blood cell samples. From a lookup of the germline V gene, CDR1 and CDR2 are SGDLS and YYNGEE. The germline ends are 11 bases apart after V is trimmed by 4 bases and J by 2 bases. Reading from cysteine to phenylalanine, the CDR3 counts 14 amino acids. The read is trimmed to its CDR3 DNA, 42 bases read in frame from base 1. Library generation was performed with the immunoSEQ multiplex PCR assay. For the multiplex PCR, a mixture combining 60 forward primers for TCR Vbeta segments and 13 reverse primers for TCR Jbeta segments was used. The CDR3 region of rearranged TCR beta genes was amplified from genomic DNA with a multiplex PCR assay. The Illumina HiSeq System was used to sequence the amplified TCR beta libraries as 87-base-pair reads. In the source study's methods: A later analysis tallied 80 million to 95 million unique TCR beta chains across the approximately 670 repertoires, and some 12 million of those chains were shared by two or more donors. A nearest-neighbor algorithm error-corrected the raw reads and collapsed the reads into unique sequences, merging closely related sequences to remove PCR and sequencing errors. CDR3 sequences were aligned to IMGT reference sequences to assign V, D and J gene segments. For a sequence to be retained, at least a six-nucleotide match to both a V gene segment and a J gene segment was required. A rearrangement was called productive if the CDR3 had no stop codons and remained in frame with V and J, and every other rearrangement was called non-productive. CDR3 was defined by IMGT convention, running from the second conserved V-encoded cysteine to the conserved J-encoded phenylalanine. The earlier analysis of about 570 of the donors excluded any sequence lacking an unambiguous match to a single V gene segment. An earlier analysis of 500 to 700 of the donors classified V segments as functional when productive rearrangements were above 56.7% and as segregating when the standard deviation between donors was above 5%. A statistical classification framework was built to diagnose cytomegalovirus status from the catalog of TCR beta chain sequences. A later analysis assigned V and J genes by comparing TCR nucleotide sequences with IMGT/GENE-DB human TR gene sequences. The TCRdist pipeline was used in a later analysis to assign CDR3 sequences and most-parsimonious VDJ recombination scenarios. In a later analysis, each TCR beta chain was defined by its CDR3 amino acid sequence together with its V-gene family, and reads without a unique V-gene family were excluded. A later analysis removed over 500 highly shared, low-generation-probability nucleotide sequences to deal with suspected cross-contamination and a sequencing artifact. A later analysis calculated a clonal expansion index for each public chain from normalized within-repertoire ranks of inferred template counts. In a later analysis, generation probabilities were computed using a VDJ recombination model fitted to out-of-frame rearrangements, and the results were checked against IGoR. A later analysis scored TCR-TCR, TCR-HLA and TCR-CMV co-occurrence with hypergeometric tests, applying a repertoire-size bias correction to TCR pairs. False discovery rates were estimated in a later analysis by permuting HLA or CMV assignments 20 times. A later analysis grouped co-occurring TCRs with DBSCAN, adding TCRdist sequence similarity when clustering within HLA-allele-positive subsets. Repertoires with fewer than 30,000 or more than 120,000 public chains, plus five repertoires with anomalous nucleotide sharing, were excluded from co-occurrence clustering. Entries here come from immuneACCESS through TCRdb and include only in-frame sequences with V and J called. Some clones fail to appear in such tables; in the studies checked, an unresolved V gene covers under half of the shortfall, and the cause of the remainder is unknown. V and J calls and clone size come straight from that table; D and trimming were deduced from the DNA. The sample table shows 180,000 or so clones, and roughly 72% are seen once. The ten largest clones represent just over 2% of the sample.

The chain joins TRBV9 to TRBJ2-3, with the D segment identity uncertain. The source material was PBMCs. This TCR was recovered from a woman in her 30s in good health and CMV-seropositive. The CDR3 protein sequence reads: CASSPQAHTDTQYF. The DNA sequence follows: TGTGCCAGCAGCCCCCAGGCCCACACAGATACGCAGTATTTT.